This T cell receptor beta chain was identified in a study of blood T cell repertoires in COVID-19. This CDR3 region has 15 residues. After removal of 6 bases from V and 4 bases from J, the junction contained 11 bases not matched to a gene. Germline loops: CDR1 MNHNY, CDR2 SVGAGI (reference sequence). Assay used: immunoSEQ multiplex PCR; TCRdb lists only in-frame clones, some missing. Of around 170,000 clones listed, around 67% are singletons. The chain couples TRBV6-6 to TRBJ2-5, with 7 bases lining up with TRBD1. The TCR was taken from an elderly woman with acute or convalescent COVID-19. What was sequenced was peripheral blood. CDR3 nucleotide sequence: TGTGCCAGCAGGTCAAGGGGGCTTTCGGGAGAGACCCAGTACTTC. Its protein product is CASRSRGLSGETQYF.